These T cell receptor beta chains were read from a single sample in a study of cytomegalovirus exposure and HLA in healthy donors. Data came from immunoSEQ multiplex PCR; TCRdb stores just in-frame clones and leaves some out. The sample shows about 130,000 clones, about 73% of them seen only once. The sequenced sample was PBMCs. These receptors were collected from a human donor in good health. CDR3s include the opening cysteine and the closing phenylalanine or tryptophan. A D gene is named only where the DNA matches it firmly. For some rows the clone size is stated as once, few or many, or as a class when expanded; others skip it.

CDR3aa | CDR3nt | abundance | j_gene | d_gene | v_gene
CATSRDRVATNEKLFF | TGTGCCACCAGCAGAGATCGAGTAGCAACTAATGAAAAACTGTTTTTT | few | TRBJ1-4 | . | TRBV15
CASSSYPGDGGANVLTF | TGTGCCAGCAGCTCCTATCCAGGGGATGGTGGGGCCAACGTCCTGACTTTC | few | TRBJ2-6 | . | TRBV11-3
CASSFGAGANTGELFF | TGTGCCAGCAGCTTTGGAGCGGGAGCGAACACCGGGGAGCTGTTTTTT | . | TRBJ2-2 | TRBD2 | TRBV7-2
CASSPTSGGRDTQYF | TGTGCCAGCAGTCCTACTAGCGGGGGAAGAGATACGCAGTATTTT | . | TRBJ2-3 | TRBD2 | TRBV7-9
CASSSGTGPGENIQYF | TGTGCCAGCAGCTCAGGGACAGGTCCGGGGGAGAACATTCAGTACTTC | . | TRBJ2-4 | TRBD1 | TRBV7-3
CASSFSGLALSDTQYF | TGTGCCAGCAGCTTTTCCGGACTAGCCCTTTCAGATACGCAGTATTTT | . | TRBJ2-3 | TRBD2 | TRBV27
CASDAWGGPNEKLFF | TGTGCCTCCGACGCTTGGGGGGGCCCTAATGAAAAACTGTTTTTT | . | TRBJ1-4 | . | TRBV30
CASSWEQGGTEAFF | TGTGCCAGCAGCTGGGAACAGGGGGGCACTGAAGCTTTCTTT | once | TRBJ1-1 | TRBD1 | TRBV11-1
CASSPFGGELFF | TGTGCCAGCAGTCCATTCGGCGGGGAGCTGTTTTTT | . | TRBJ2-2 | . | TRBV27
CASSRGSGAGDTEAFF | TGTGCCAGCTCACGGGGATCTGGGGCAGGAGACACTGAAGCTTTCTTT | . | TRBJ1-1 | . | TRBV18
CASSPRSWTDTQYF | TGCGCCAGCAGCCCCCGGTCTTGGACAGATACGCAGTATTTT | few | TRBJ2-3 | . | TRBV4-1
CASSSPGAEAFF | TGTGCCAGCAGTTCCCCCGGAGCTGAAGCTTTCTTT | . | TRBJ1-1 | . | TRBV28
CASSPEAGGYNEQFF | TGTGCCAGCAGCCCAGAAGCGGGGGGCTACAATGAGCAGTTCTTC | . | TRBJ2-1 | TRBD2 | TRBV7-3
CASSRTGGNTIYF | TGTGCCAGCAGCCGGACAGGGGGAAACACCATATATTTT | . | TRBJ1-3 | TRBD1 | TRBV7-2
CASSGGNRKRLKSPLHF | TGTGCCAGCAGCGGGGGGAACAGGAAACGCTTGAAGTCACCCCTCCACTTT | . | TRBJ1-6 | . | TRBV5-6
CASSLRGGHLETQYF | TGTGCCAGCAGCCTCCGGGGGGGGCACCTAGAGACCCAGTACTTC | . | TRBJ2-5 | TRBD2 | TRBV7-3
CASSLRERDYEQYF | TGTGCCAGCAGCTTGCGGGAGAGGGACTACGAGCAGTACTTC | . | TRBJ2-7 | . | TRBV5-4
CASRGFTGREQYF | TGTGCCAGCAGGGGCTTTACAGGGCGCGAGCAGTACTTC | once | TRBJ2-7 | . | TRBV6-1
CASSLEGTENQPQHF | TGTGCCAGCAGCTTAGAGGGGACAGAAAATCAGCCCCAGCATTTT | few | TRBJ1-5 | TRBD1 | TRBV7-2
CASSQDPQGAMVTEAFF | TGCGCCAGCAGCCAAGATCCCCAGGGGGCGATGGTGACTGAAGCTTTCTTT | few | TRBJ1-1 | TRBD1 | TRBV4-3
CASSRDSYGYTF | TGCGCCAGCAGCCGGGACAGCTATGGCTACACCTTC | . | TRBJ1-2 | TRBD1 | TRBV4-3
CASSLGGQQGETQYF | TGCGCCAGCAGCTTGGGAGGACAGCAAGGTGAGACCCAGTACTTC | . | TRBJ2-5 | . | TRBV5-1
CSVEDRGSYGYTF | TGCAGCGTTGAAGATCGGGGGAGCTATGGCTACACCTTC | . | TRBJ1-2 | . | TRBV29-1
CASSAGQGVQETQYF | TGTGCCAGCAGCGCGGGACAGGGGGTCCAAGAGACCCAGTACTTC | . | TRBJ2-5 | TRBD1 | TRBV9
CASSHKGTGEYSPLHF | TGTGCCAGCAGCCACAAGGGGACAGGGGAGTATTCACCCCTCCACTTT | . | TRBJ1-6 | TRBD1 | TRBV7-2
CASSLGDYSNQPQHF | TGTGCCAGCAGCTTGGGGGACTATAGCAATCAGCCCCAGCATTTT | . | TRBJ1-5 | . | TRBV7-9